A single sample gave rise to the 27 T cell receptor beta chains below, sequenced in a study of cytomegalovirus exposure and HLA in healthy donors. Amplification used 60 Vbeta primers and 13 Jbeta primers. The method was immunoSEQ multiplex PCR; TCRdb's version includes in-frame clones alone and lacks a portion of them. The sample lists 100,000 or so clones, around 84% occurring once. The specimen was PBMCs. Receptor source: a young man in good health and CMV-seronegative.

The V call is TRBV19, the J call TRBJ1-1; D might be TRBD1 (5 bases). This CDR3 spans 16 amino acids. Germline V gives CDR1 LNHDA, CDR2 SQIVND (reference sequence). V lost 1 base and J 2 bases, leaving 14 bases between the germline ends. The CDR3: CASSIGLNTGNTEAFF. The CDR3 coding sequence is TGTGCCAGTAGTATAGGTCTCAATACAGGTAACACTGAAGCTTTCTTT.

The chain is built from TRBV10-3 and TRBJ2-7; TRBD1 might be the D (5 bases). Per the germline V gene, CDR1 is ENHRY and CDR2 is SYGVKD. V lost 11 bases and J lost 4, with 24 bases in between. CDR3 size: 15 residues. In nucleotides, the CDR3 is TGTGCCTGTCGGCGCCAAGGGGTGAAGGGTTACGAGCAGTACTTC. Its translation is CACRRQGVKGYEQYF.

This clone was seen once. This chain links TRBV29-1 with TRBJ2-7, with D unclear. Germline CDR1 reads SQVTM; CDR2 reads ANQGSEA. CDR3 length: 13 residues. The V end lost 6 bases, the J end lost 3 bases, and 15 bases lay between the germline ends. This CDR3 reads CSVAQAPNYEQYF. The CDR3 nucleotides are TGCAGCGTGGCCCAAGCGCCCAACTACGAGCAGTACTTC.

This clone was counted a single time. The chain recombines TRBV25-1 with TRBJ2-3; 10 nucleotides match TRBD2. After removal of 3 bases from V and 4 bases from J, the junction contained 7 bases not matched to a gene. This CDR3 has 16 amino acids. Germline-derived CDR1 and CDR2 are MGHDK and SYGVNS. The CDR3 DNA is TGTGCCAGCAGTGACTCCGTCAGCGGGAGGGCAGATACGCAGTATTTT. It codes for CASSDSVSGRADTQYF.

This chain joins TRBV28 and TRBJ2-5; D unresolved. The CDR3 contains 14 residues. Germline CDR1 reads MDHEN; CDR2 reads SYDVKM. Trimming removed 3 bases at V and 2 bases at J, with 10 bases between. The CDR3 DNA reads as TGTGCCAGCAGTTTCTTCAGTCGTCAAGAGACCCAGTACTTC. Its protein is CASSFFSRQETQYF.

V gene TRBV27 combines with J gene TRBJ1-4; D ambiguous. CDR1 is MNHEY and CDR2 is SMNVEV in the germline V gene (reference sequence). Trimming removed 2 bases from V and 8 bases from J, with 27 bases in between. The CDR3 has 19 residues. CDR3 sequence: CASSLKVWARHGFREKLFF. In nucleotides, the CDR3 is TGTGCCAGCAGTTTAAAAGTTTGGGCTCGCCATGGGTTTCGGGAAAAACTGTTTTTT.

This chain links TRBV28 with TRBJ1-2, with 7 bases that match TRBD1. Trimming removed 6 bases from V and 5 bases from J; junction bases left unmatched: 12. The CDR3 is 15 amino acids. Germline V lookup: CDR1 MDHEN, CDR2 SYDVKM. In nucleotides, the CDR3 is TGTGCCAGCAGCCCTCCAAACAGGGGATTATATGGCTACACCTTC. Protein sequence: CASSPPNRGLYGYTF.

This clone is a singleton in its sample. This sequence joins TRBV9 and TRBJ2-2; D remains unclear. V was trimmed by 5 bases and J by 1 base, leaving 9 bases between them. This CDR3 is built from 14 residues. Germline assignment: CDR1 SGDLS and CDR2 YYNGEE. This CDR3 is CASRSDLNTGELFF. CDR3 sequence (DNA): TGTGCCAGCAGATCAGATTTGAACACCGGGGAGCTGTTTTTT.

V usage is TRBV7-6 and J usage is TRBJ1-6; no firm D call. Trimming stripped 4 bases from V and 7 bases from J, with 11 bases between. Per the germline V gene, CDR1 is SGHVS and CDR2 is FNYEAQ. The CDR3 has 14 amino acids. The CDR3 DNA follows: TGTGCCAGCAGCTCACCAGGTCAGAATTCACCCCTCCACTTT. This encodes CASSSPGQNSPLHF.

The chain recombines TRBV4-3 with TRBJ1-2, with TRBD1 identical over 7 bases. The germline V gene has CDR1 LGHNA and CDR2 YSLEER. This CDR3 is built from 15 residues. Unmatched junction bases numbered 4, after V lost 2 bases and J lost 1 base. The CDR3 here is CASSQKGQYNYGYTF. CDR3 coding DNA: TGCGCCAGCAGCCAAAAGGGACAGTATAACTATGGCTACACCTTC.

The genes are TRBV11-2 and TRBJ2-5; the D gene is possibly TRBD2 (6 bases). V dropped 5 bases and J dropped 5 bases, with 24 bases sitting between them. Looked up from germline, CDR1 is SGHAT and CDR2 is FQNNGV. CDR3 length: 17 residues. For the CDR3, the DNA is TGTGCCAGCAGCCTACAAGGCCGGGGGAGCCCCGGGGAGACCCAGTACTTC. It codes for CASSLQGRGSPGETQYF.

The chain links TRBV7-9 to TRBJ2-7, with 9 bases that match TRBD1. J lost 1 base, V lost 5 bases, and 9 bases had no gene match. Germline V CDR1 and CDR2: SEHNR, FQNEAQ (reference sequence). This CDR3 comprises 16 residues. The CDR3 bases are TGTGCCAGCAGCCCTCGCGGACAGGGGCGTTCCTACGAGCAGTACTTC. Its translation: CASSPRGQGRSYEQYF. The full variable domain, with the rest looked up from reference TRBV7-9 and TRBJ2-7, is DTGVSQNPRHKITKRGQNVTFRCDPISEHNRLYWYRQTLGQGPEFLTYFQNEAQLEKSRLLSDRFSAERPKGSFSTLEIQRTEQGDSAMYLCASSPRGQGRSYEQYFGPGTRLTVT.

This clone was seen a handful of times. The chain links TRBV11-2 to TRBJ2-7; D possibly corresponds to TRBD2 (5 bases). Germline V lookup: CDR1 SGHAT, CDR2 FQNNGV. V was cut by 0 bases and J by 6 bases, with 12 bases left in between. This CDR3 contains 14 residues. The CDR3 region is CASSLDLAGREQYF. As DNA, the CDR3 is TGTGCCAGCAGCTTAGATCTAGCAGGTCGCGAGCAGTACTTC.

This sequence joins TRBV7-2 and TRBJ1-1; 10 bases map to TRBD1. The junction had 8 bases not matched to a gene; V was cut back by 4 bases and J by 6 bases. This CDR3 region has 15 residues. Germline CDR1 reads SGHTA; CDR2 reads FQGNSA. The DNA for the CDR3 is TGTGCCAGCAGCTACCGGACAGGGGGTAGGTCTGAAGCTTTCTTT. Translating gives CASSYRTGGRSEAFF. Drawing the rest from reference TRBV7-2 and TRBJ1-1, the complete variable domain is GAGVSQSPSNKVTEKGKDVELRCDPISGHTALYWYRQSLGQGLEFLIYFQGNSAPDKSGLPSDRFSAERTGGSVSTLTIQRTQQEDSAVYLCASSYRTGGRSEAFFGQGTRLTVV.

The V call is TRBV4-1, the J call TRBJ1-4; TRBD1 matches 9 bases. The CDR3 consists of 19 residues. CDR1 is MGHRA, CDR2 YSYEKL, per germline. V lost 7 bases, J lost 0 bases, and 15 bases stayed unmatched. CDR3 in amino acids: CASTLGTGLGTSTNEKLFF. DNA of the CDR3: TGCGCCAGCACCCTGGGGACAGGGTTAGGGACCTCAACTAATGAAAAACTGTTTTTT.

This sequence joins TRBV27 and TRBJ2-3, with a weak D call TRBD2 (5 bases). V was pared by 6 bases and J by 8 bases, with 18 bases between. In germline, CDR1 is MNHEY, CDR2 SMNVEV (reference sequence). The CDR3 spans 14 residues. The CDR3: CASRGRATWATQYF. The DNA for the CDR3 is TGTGCCAGCAGAGGGCGGGCTACTTGGGCTACGCAGTATTTT.

CDR3 in amino acids: CASSYSGSWNEQFF. The CDR3 nucleotides read TGTGCCAGCAGCTATAGCGGGAGTTGGAATGAGCAGTTCTTC. The chain has TRBV7-2 and TRBJ2-1; TRBD2 matches at 9 bases. CDR3 length: 14 amino acids. The V gene's germline CDR1 is SGHTA and CDR2 FQGNSA. Losses at the gene ends were 4 bases for V and 7 bases for J; bases not matched to a gene: 5.

The J gene is TRBJ1-1, the V gene TRBV6-5, with 7 bases fitting TRBD1. This CDR3 region has 13 residues. Per the germline V gene, CDR1 is MNHEY and CDR2 is SVGAGI. V dropped 5 bases and J dropped 6; count of bases not matched to a gene: 6. The CDR3 coding sequence is TGTGCCAGCAGTATCCGGGACAGACCTGAAGCTTTCTTT. Its translation is CASSIRDRPEAFF.

This clone was observed once. DNA for the CDR3: TGTGCCAGCAGTTTAGGTCGAGCAGAGACCCAGTACTTC. This encodes CASSLGRAETQYF. The gene calls are TRBV28 and TRBJ2-5; no reliable D call. The CDR3 has 13 amino acids. V was pared by 2 bases and J by 4 bases, with 8 bases between. From germline, CDR1 is MDHEN and CDR2 SYDVKM. The full variable domain, completed using reference TRBV28 and TRBJ2-5, is DVKVTQSSRYLVKRTGEKVFLECVQDMDHENMFWYRQDPGLGLRLIYFSYDVKMKEKGDIPEGYSVSREKKERFSLILESASTNQTSMYLCASSLGRAETQYFGPGTRLLVL.

The chain carries TRBV6-5 and TRBJ1-2; D is unresolved. V lost 2 bases, J lost 7 bases, and 5 bases lay in between. Germline V gives CDR1 MNHEY, CDR2 SVGAGI. This CDR3 region has 11 residues. The CDR3 region is CASSYRGGYTF. The CDR3 region has the DNA TGTGCCAGCAGTTACCGAGGTGGCTACACCTTC.

This rearrangement joins TRBV6-1 to TRBJ1-2, with D hard to call. The V end was cut by 3 bases, the J end by 8 bases, with 13 bases between. Per germline, CDR1 MNHNS and CDR2 SASEGT. The CDR3 totals 13 residues. The CDR3 reads CASSDVPGEGYTF. CDR3 DNA sequence: TGTGCCAGCAGTGATGTTCCCGGGGAAGGCTACACCTTC.

In this sample, this clone turned up a few times. The rearrangement links TRBV28 to TRBJ2-1, with 8 bases identical to TRBD2. J lost 4 bases, V lost 9 bases, and 5 bases had no gene match. CDR1 is MDHEN and CDR2 is SYDVKM in the germline V gene. The CDR3 is made up of 13 amino acids. The CDR3 region is CASTSGRYNEQFF. CDR3 in DNA: TGTGCCAGTACGAGCGGGAGATACAATGAGCAGTTCTTC.

The CDR3 loop is CASSQAVGRSGGPGNEQFF. For the CDR3, the DNA is TGCGCCAGCAGCCAAGCAGTGGGGAGGAGCGGGGGACCAGGGAATGAGCAGTTCTTC. This chain joins TRBV4-3 and TRBJ2-1; 8 nucleotides match TRBD2. The CDR3 has 19 residues. Germline trimming cut 1 base from V and 7 bases from J; bases unmatched to any gene: 18. Per the germline V gene, CDR1 is LGHNA and CDR2 is YSLEER.

The gene calls are TRBV28 and TRBJ2-5, with 9 bases that match TRBD2. Near its end, the DNA agrees better with TRBJ2-7, so the J call may be wrong. The V gene's germline CDR1 is MDHEN and CDR2 SYDVKM. The CDR3 runs 13 residues. Here the CDR3 reads CASTAGGPYEQYF. Written as DNA, the CDR3 is TGTGCCAGCACAGCGGGAGGCCCCTACGAGCAGTACTTC.

On this clone itself: At one end, the junction sequence differs from germline, possibly due to a read error. The gene calls are TRBV10-3 and TRBJ1-5, with 7 bases lining up with TRBD1. CDR3 size: 14 residues. Germline loops: CDR1 ENHRY, CDR2 SYGVKD. The CDR3 spells CAVRGDSSNQPQHF. CDR3 coding DNA: TGTGCCGTCAGAGGGGACAGCAGCAATCAGCCCCAGCATTTT.

The rearrangement uses TRBV7-9 and TRBJ2-6, with 11 bases lining up with TRBD1. Germline lookup yields CDR1 SEHNR and CDR2 FQNEAQ (reference sequence). The CDR3 is made up of 18 amino acids. The junction had 18 bases not matched to a gene; V was cut back by 5 bases and J by 12 bases. The CDR3 DNA reads as TGTGCCAGCAGCCCCATCTTGCCGGGACAGGGGGGGGTACGCGTCCTGACTTTC. This codes for CASSPILPGQGGVRVLTF. Together with reference TRBV7-9 and TRBJ2-6, the CDR3 gives the full variable domain: DTGVSQNPRHKITKRGQNVTFRCDPISEHNRLYWYRQTLGQGPEFLTYFQNEAQLEKSRLLSDRFSAERPKGSFSTLEIQRTEQGDSAMYLCASSPILPGQGGVRVLTFGAGSRLTVL.

This sequence joins TRBV5-6 and TRBJ1-5; D possibly corresponds to TRBD1 (5 bases). Germline CDR1 reads SGHDT; CDR2 reads YYEEEE. CDR3 length: 15 residues. V was pared by 6 bases and J by 5 bases, with 18 bases between. CDR3 coding DNA: TGTGCCAGCACCCGGAGGGGCAGGGACGATCAGCCCCAGCATTTT. This encodes CASTRRGRDDQPQHF.